The sequence of this T cell receptor (beta chain) was determined in a study of early T cells in non-severe SARS-CoV-2 infection. The wider study: Sequenced bulk RNA came from whole blood that was unsorted, and chains were unpaired.

Notes on the study in general: CD4 and private specificities were missed by VDJdb matching, which favored anti-spike CD8 responses.

V gave up 6 bases and J gave up 0 bases, with 21 bases separating them. This CDR3 is 16 amino acids long. CDR1 is SQVTM, CDR2 ANQGSEA, per germline. This clonotype was seen a handful of times. Its antigen is currently unknown. In the library, individual cDNA molecules carried attached unique molecular identifiers. In TCRdb, the 5' RACE reads were re-called with MiXCR into one record per CDR3 protein. The data contain approximately 81,000 distinct CDR3 sequences, roughly 13% of them seen just once; the ten biggest clones take up under 4%. The sequenced material came from whole blood. The chain employs TRBV29-1 and TRBJ2-7; D ambiguous. The clonotype originates from an adult who was a healthcare worker with PCR-confirmed SARS-CoV-2 infection or an uninfected control (not recorded which). This chain's CDR3 is CSVVTISAESSYEQYF. The CDR3 DNA sequence: TGCAGCGTCGTGACCATCTCTGCGGAGAGCTCCTACGAGCAGTACTTC.